Listed below are T cell receptor beta chains from one sample, sequenced in a study of blood T cell repertoires in COVID-19. Sequencing was performed with immunoSEQ multiplex PCR; in TCRdb, only in-frame clones are kept and a portion is missing. Of about 200,000 clones in the sample, about 80% are singletons; the top ten hold roughly 7%. Input material: PBMCs or T cells enriched from blood (not recorded which). These TCRs come from a man aged 35 to 55 who had recovered from COVID-19. Each CDR3 is given with its conserved first and last residue. The order of the fields is CDR3 protein, CDR3 DNA, D gene, V gene, clone size, J gene. The D gene is left open where the match is weak. Clone size appears in some rows only: once, few, many, or a class for an expanded clone.

CDR3: CASSPTGGLGGYTF; DNA: TGTGCCAGCAGCCCCACAGGGGGCCTTGGAGGCTACACCTTC; D: TRBD1; V: TRBV27; size: few; J: TRBJ1-2
CDR3: CASSLWRDTQYF; DNA: TGTGCCAGCAGTTTGTGGCGGGATACGCAGTATTTT; D: -; V: TRBV6-6; size: -; J: TRBJ2-3
CDR3: CASTLASGLATEAFF; DNA: TGTGCCAGCACCCTAGCGAGTGGTCTGGCCACTGAAGCTTTCTTT; D: -; V: TRBV7-9; size: -; J: TRBJ1-1
CDR3: CASSLAAGGSYEQYF; DNA: TGTGCCAGCAGTTTAGCCGCCGGGGGGTCCTACGAGCAGTACTTC; D: TRBD2; V: TRBV28; size: -; J: TRBJ2-7
CDR3: CASSLGQRSLRPQHF; DNA: TGTGCCAGCAGCTTGGGACAACGCTCGCTTAGGCCCCAGCATTTT; D: -; V: TRBV5-8; size: -; J: TRBJ1-5
CDR3: CASSSSGGTETQYF; DNA: TGCGCCAGCAGCTCCTCAGGGGGAACAGAGACCCAGTACTTC; D: TRBD1; V: TRBV5-1; size: -; J: TRBJ2-5
CDR3: CASSEFTGPQHF; DNA: TGTGCCAGCAGTGAATTTACGGGGCCCCAGCATTTT; D: -; V: TRBV25-1; size: -; J: TRBJ1-5
CDR3: CASTPRRGRGETQYF; DNA: TGTGCCAGCACACCCCGGAGAGGGAGAGGGGAGACCCAGTACTTC; D: -; V: TRBV7-9; size: -; J: TRBJ2-5
CDR3: CASTAGQGAKGYTF; DNA: TGTGCCAGCACTGCGGGACAGGGGGCCAAAGGCTACACCTTC; D: TRBD1; V: TRBV7-2; size: many; J: TRBJ1-2
CDR3: CASSHPWVVREGNQPQHF; DNA: TGTGCCAGCAGCCACCCTTGGGTGGTCAGGGAGGGTAATCAGCCCCAGCATTTT; D: -; V: TRBV4-2; size: many; J: TRBJ1-5
CDR3: CSASYLGASYEQYF; DNA: TGCAGTGCTAGTTATTTAGGGGCCTCCTACGAGCAGTACTTC; D: -; V: TRBV20-1; size: -; J: TRBJ2-7
CDR3: CASSSSDRGTGELFF; DNA: TGTGCCAGCAGTTCGTCGGACAGGGGAACCGGGGAGCTGTTTTTT; D: TRBD1; V: TRBV6-4; size: -; J: TRBJ2-2
CDR3: CSIEGQGYTEAFF; DNA: TGCAGCATCGAGGGACAGGGTTACACTGAAGCTTTCTTT; D: TRBD1; V: TRBV29-1; size: few; J: TRBJ1-1
CDR3: CASSQESGGRIHGYTF; DNA: TGTGCCAGCAGCCAAGAGTCCGGGGGGAGGATACATGGCTACACCTTC; D: -; V: TRBV4-2; size: -; J: TRBJ1-2
CDR3: CASSQGTRLYEQYF; DNA: TGCGCCAGCAGCCAGGGGACACGACTCTACGAGCAGTACTTC; D: -; V: TRBV4-1; size: -; J: TRBJ2-7
CDR3: CASSSPTGPFRGYTF; DNA: TGTGCCAGCAGCTCCCCGACAGGCCCCTTTCGTGGCTACACCTTC; D: -; V: TRBV5-6; size: once; J: TRBJ1-2
CDR3: CASSETGFGQRGYTF; DNA: TGTGCCAGCAGTGAAACGGGGTTCGGACAGCGCGGCTACACCTTC; D: -; V: TRBV6-4; size: -; J: TRBJ1-2
CDR3: CASSATGDTIYF; DNA: TGTGCCAGCAGCGCGACCGGGGACACCATATATTTT; D: -; V: TRBV7-2; size: few; J: TRBJ1-3
CDR3: CASSPGLGPSTDTQYF; DNA: TGTGCCAGCAGCCCTGGGTTGGGCCCAAGCACAGATACGCAGTATTTT; D: -; V: TRBV6-4; size: -; J: TRBJ2-3
CDR3: CASRKGLAETQYF; DNA: TGTGCCAGCAGAAAGGGACTAGCTGAGACCCAGTACTTC; D: TRBD2; V: TRBV28; size: -; J: TRBJ2-5
CDR3: CASSPPGTGPNTEAFF; DNA: TGTGCCAGCTCACCACCCGGGACAGGGCCGAACACTGAAGCTTTCTTT; D: TRBD1; V: TRBV18; size: -; J: TRBJ1-1
CDR3: CASRGQAGNTIYF; DNA: TGTGCCAGCAGGGGACAGGCTGGAAACACCATATATTTT; D: TRBD1; V: TRBV6-5; size: -; J: TRBJ1-3
CDR3: CASTEGHLYEQYF; DNA: TGTGCCAGCACCGAGGGACACCTCTACGAGCAGTACTTC; D: -; V: TRBV28; size: -; J: TRBJ2-7
CDR3: CATSREQGAIYGYTF; DNA: TGTGCCACCAGCAGAGAGCAGGGGGCGATCTATGGCTACACCTTC; D: TRBD1; V: TRBV15; size: -; J: TRBJ1-2
CDR3: CASRGAGYEQYF; DNA: TGTGCCAGCAGGGGTGCAGGTTACGAGCAGTACTTC; D: -; V: TRBV27; size: -; J: TRBJ2-7
CDR3: CASSRQPNQPQHF; DNA: TGTGCCAGCAGCCGACAGCCTAATCAGCCCCAGCATTTT; D: -; V: TRBV7-9; size: few; J: TRBJ1-5
CDR3: CASSPSRDRAGNTEAFF; DNA: TGTGCCAGCTCACCGTCCCGGGACAGGGCCGGTAACACTGAAGCTTTCTTT; D: TRBD1; V: TRBV18; size: -; J: TRBJ1-1
CDR3: CASSHGEANYGYTF; DNA: TGCGCCAGCTCTCATGGGGAGGCCAACTATGGCTACACCTTC; D: -; V: TRBV5-1; size: -; J: TRBJ1-2